The TCR beta chain described here comes from a study of blood T cell repertoires in COVID-19. Whole-study context: The study drew acute and convalescent COVID-19 samples from the United States, Italy and Spain.

Germline V lookup: CDR1 KGHSH, CDR2 LQKENI. The CDR3 consists of 15 residues. V lost 4 bases to trimming and J lost 0 bases, with 10 bases between them. Libraries were prepared by immunoSEQ multiplex PCR; TCRdb keeps only in-frame clonotypes and omits some of them. The data show some 150,000 clones, with roughly 87% seen just once and about 4% held by the top ten. The chain uses TRBV18 and TRBJ2-1; the D gene is possibly TRBD2 (5 bases). Sample: peripheral blood. The sequence was obtained from a woman in her sixties or seventies with active or convalescent COVID-19. CDR3 sequence: CASSLAGVSYNEQFF. In DNA, the CDR3 is TGTGCCAGCTCACTCGCCGGGGTCTCCTACAATGAGCAGTTCTTC.